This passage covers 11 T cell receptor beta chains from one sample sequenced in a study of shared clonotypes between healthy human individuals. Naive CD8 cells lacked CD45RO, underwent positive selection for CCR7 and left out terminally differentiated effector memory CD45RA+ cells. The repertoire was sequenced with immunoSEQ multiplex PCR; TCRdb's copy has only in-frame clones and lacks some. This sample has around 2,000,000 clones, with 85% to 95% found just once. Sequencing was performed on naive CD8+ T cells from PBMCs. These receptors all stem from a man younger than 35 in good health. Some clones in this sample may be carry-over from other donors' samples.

The CDR3 loop reads CASSDGRNGGYEQYF. In nucleotides, the CDR3 is TGTGCCAGCAGTGATGGGAGAAACGGGGGGTACGAGCAGTACTTC. This chain uses TRBV2 with TRBJ2-7, with 7 bases lining up with TRBD2. The J segment lost 4 bases and the V segment lost 3 bases, leaving 9 bases of the junction unmatched. This CDR3 region has 15 residues. CDR1 SNHLY and CDR2 FYNNEI come from the germline V gene. The full variable domain, its missing parts supplied by reference TRBV2 and TRBJ2-7, is EPEVTQTPSHQVTQMGQEVILRCVPISNHLYFYWYRQILGQKVEFLVSFYNNEISEKSEIFDDQFSVERPDGSNFTLKIRSTKLEDSAMYFCASSDGRNGGYEQYFGPGTRLTVT.

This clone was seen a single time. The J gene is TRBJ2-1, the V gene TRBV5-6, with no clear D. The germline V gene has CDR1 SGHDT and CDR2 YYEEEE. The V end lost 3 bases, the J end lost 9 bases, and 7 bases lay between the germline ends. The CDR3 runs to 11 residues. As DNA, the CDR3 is TGTGCCAGCAGCTCGTCAGGTGAGCAGTTCTTC. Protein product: CASSSSGEQFF.

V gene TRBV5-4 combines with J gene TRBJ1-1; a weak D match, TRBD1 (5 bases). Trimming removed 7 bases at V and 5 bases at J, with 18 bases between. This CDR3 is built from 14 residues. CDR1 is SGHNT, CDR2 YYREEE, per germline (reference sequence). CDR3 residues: CASAPPGGWTEAFF. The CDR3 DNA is TGTGCCAGCGCGCCTCCGGGGGGGTGGACTGAAGCTTTCTTT.

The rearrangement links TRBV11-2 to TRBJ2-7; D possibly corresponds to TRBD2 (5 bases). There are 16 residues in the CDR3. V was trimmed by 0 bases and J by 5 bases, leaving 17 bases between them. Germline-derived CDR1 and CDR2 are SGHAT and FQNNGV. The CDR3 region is CASSLDPTSDNHEQYF. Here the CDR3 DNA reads TGTGCCAGCAGCTTAGACCCAACTAGTGACAACCACGAGCAGTACTTC.

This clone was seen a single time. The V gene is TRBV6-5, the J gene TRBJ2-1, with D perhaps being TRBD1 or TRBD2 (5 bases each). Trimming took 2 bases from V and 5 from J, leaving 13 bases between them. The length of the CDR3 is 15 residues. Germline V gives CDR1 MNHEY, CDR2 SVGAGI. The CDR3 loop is CASSYTGPENNEQFF. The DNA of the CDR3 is TGTGCCAGCAGTTACACGGGACCGGAGAACAATGAGCAGTTCTTC.

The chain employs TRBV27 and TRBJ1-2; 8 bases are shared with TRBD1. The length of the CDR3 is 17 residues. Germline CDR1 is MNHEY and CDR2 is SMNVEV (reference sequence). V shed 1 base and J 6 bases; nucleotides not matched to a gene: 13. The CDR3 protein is CASSLYWTPGQGDGYTF. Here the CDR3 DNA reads TGTGCCAGCAGTTTATATTGGACCCCTGGACAGGGCGATGGCTACACCTTC.

Here the CDR3 reads CASSSGLAGSSGANVLTF. The CDR3 nucleotides are TGTGCCAGCAGCTCGGGACTAGCGGGGTCCTCTGGGGCCAACGTCCTGACTTTC. The chain couples TRBV7-6 to TRBJ2-6; TRBD2 matches at 13 bases. Trimming at V came to 4 bases and at J to 0 bases, leaving 3 bases not matched to a gene. Germline assignment: CDR1 SGHVS and CDR2 FNYEAQ. This CDR3 is built from 18 residues.

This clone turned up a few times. The CDR3 is CATSSDRTAEAFF. The CDR3 DNA reads TGTGCCACCAGCAGCGATAGGACGGCTGAAGCTTTCTTT. The chain uses TRBV15 and TRBJ1-1; D not certain. Germline V gene data show CDR1 as LNHNV and CDR2 as YYDKDF (reference sequence). V lost 3 bases and J 6 bases, leaving 11 bases between the germline ends. CDR3 length: 13 amino acids.

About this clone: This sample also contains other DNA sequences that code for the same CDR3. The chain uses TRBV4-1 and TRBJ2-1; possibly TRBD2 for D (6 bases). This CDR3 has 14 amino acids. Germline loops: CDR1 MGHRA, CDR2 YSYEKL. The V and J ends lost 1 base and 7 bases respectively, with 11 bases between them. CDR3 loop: CASSQAGAGNEQFF. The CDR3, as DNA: TGCGCCAGCAGCCAAGCGGGAGCCGGGAATGAGCAGTTCTTC.

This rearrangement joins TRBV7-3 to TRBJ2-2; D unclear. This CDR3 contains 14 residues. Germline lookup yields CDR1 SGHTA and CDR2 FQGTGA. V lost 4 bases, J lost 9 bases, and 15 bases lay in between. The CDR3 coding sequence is TGTGCCAGCAGCTCGAGCAAGGGTTCCAGGGAGCTGTTTTTT. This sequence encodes CASSSSKGSRELFF.

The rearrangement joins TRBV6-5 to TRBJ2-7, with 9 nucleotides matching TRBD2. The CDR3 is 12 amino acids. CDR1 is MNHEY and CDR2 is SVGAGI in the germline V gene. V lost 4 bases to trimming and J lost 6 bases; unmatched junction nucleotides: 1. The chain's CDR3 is CASSSTSGEQYF. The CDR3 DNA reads TGTGCCAGCAGTTCGACTAGCGGCGAGCAGTACTTC.